Listed below are T cell receptor beta chains from one sample, sequenced in a study of post-analysis software for immune sequencing data. TCRdb recomputed calls from the PCR reads with MiXCR, one row per CDR3 protein. The sample has 740,000 or so distinct CDR3 sequences; 53% are singletons. Sequencing was carried out using blood. The source is a girl aged 10-17 years with multiple sclerosis. Each CDR3 is given with its conserved first and last residue. A D gene is named only where the DNA matches it firmly. Clone size, where shown, is once, few, many, or a class for clones that have expanded.

size	V	D	J	DNA	CDR3
few	TRBV7-8	TRBD2	TRBJ2-1	TGTGCCAGCAGCCCCGACCTTACTAGCGGGACTAACCTATACAATGAGCAGTTCTTC	CASSPDLTSGTNLYNEQFF
.	TRBV7-8	.	TRBJ2-3	TGTGCCAGCAGCTCCGGGACCTCCCGAAGCACAGATACGCAGTATTTT	CASSSGTSRSTDTQYF
few	TRBV7-2	.	TRBJ2-7	TGTGCCAGCAGCTTAGGGGTCGGATTCTCCTACGAGCAGTACTTC	CASSLGVGFSYEQYF
few	TRBV10-2	.	TRBJ2-7	TGCGCCAGCAGTGAGGACAGCACCTACGAGCAGTACTTC	CASSEDSTYEQYF
.	TRBV4-2	.	TRBJ2-7	TGTGCCAGCGGGATCGAACGGGGGCCATCAGGCGAGCAGTACTTC	CASGIERGPSGEQYF
.	TRBV7-9	.	TRBJ2-3	TGTGCCAGCAGCCCCCGACAGAGCGCAAACACAGATACGCAGTATTTT	CASSPRQSANTDTQYF
.	TRBV20-1	.	TRBJ2-1	TGCAGTGCTAGAACCGACCGGGTTCAATACAATGAGCAGTTCTTC	CSARTDRVQYNEQFF
.	TRBV20-1	TRBD1	TRBJ1-2	TGCAGTGCTTGGACAGGGCCGGGCTATGGCTACACCTTC	CSAWTGPGYGYTF
.	TRBV7-2	.	TRBJ1-5	TGTGCCAGCAGCTTAGCGGTGAGGGAGCCCCAGCATTTT	CASSLAVREPQHF
.	TRBV5-1	TRBD2	TRBJ2-7	TGCGCCAGCAGCGGTGGACTAGATCACGAGCAGTACTTC	CASSGGLDHEQYF
.	TRBV12-3/TRBV12-4	.	TRBJ2-3	TGTGCCAGCCGAAAAGAGCTTATTAGGGATACGCAGTATTTT	CASRKELIRDTQYF
.	TRBV15	.	TRBJ2-5	TGTGCCACCAGCTACGGACAGGGAGGGGAGACCCAGTACTTC	CATSYGQGGETQYF
.	TRBV20-1	TRBD1	TRBJ1-2	TGCAGTGCTAGAGGACAGGGGGTCTATGGCTACACCTTC	CSARGQGVYGYTF
few	TRBV29-1	.	TRBJ2-7	TGCAGCGTTGTCCCCGACAATCCATACGAGCAGTACTTC	CSVVPDNPYEQYF
few	TRBV6-1	TRBD1	TRBJ2-7	TGTGCCAGCAGCCACCGGGACAGCTACTACGAGCAGTACTTC	CASSHRDSYYEQYF
few	TRBV6-5	TRBD2	TRBJ2-7	TGTGCCAGCAGTAAGGGACTAGCGGAATACGAGCAGTACTTC	CASSKGLAEYEQYF
.	TRBV3-1	.	TRBJ2-7	TGTGCCAGCAGCCCTACCTACGGGGGCGACGAGCAGTACTTC	CASSPTYGGDEQYF
.	TRBV7-9	TRBD1	TRBJ2-3	TGTGCCAGCAGCTATCCCGGGACAGAAGCAGATACGCAGTATTTT	CASSYPGTEADTQYF
.	TRBV5-5	TRBD2	TRBJ2-1	TGTGCCAGCAGCTTGGCCGGAGGGAGGGCCTACAATGGGCAGTTCTTC	CASSLAGGRAYNGQFF
.	TRBV15	TRBD2	TRBJ2-1	TGTGCCACCAGCAGAGATATGTCCGGCGGGGGACTCTACAATGAGCAGTTCTTC	CATSRDMSGGGLYNEQFF
few	TRBV6-5	TRBD1	TRBJ2-7	TGTGCCAGCAGCTCCGGACAGGGGACGTCCTACGAGCAGTACTTC	CASSSGQGTSYEQYF
few	TRBV6-6	TRBD2	TRBJ2-7	TGTGCCAGCAGTCCCGCAATGGGGGGGTACTATTACGAGCAGTACTTC	CASSPAMGGYYYEQYF
.	TRBV7-8	TRBD1	TRBJ2-7	TGTGCCAGCAGCATTACTGGGGGGACAGGGCCGAGCTCCTACGAGCAGTACTTC	CASSITGGTGPSSYEQYF
.	TRBV6-5	.	TRBJ1-2	TGTGCCAGCAGTTACCCCGACGGTATGGGTGGCTACACCTTC	CASSYPDGMGGYTF
.	TRBV6-2/TRBV6-3	.	TRBJ1-2	TGTGCCAGCAGTTACGGCGTTCTGGGGGCCGGTAATGGCTACACCTTC	CASSYGVLGAGNGYTF
few	TRBV20-1	.	TRBJ2-1	TGCAGTGCTAGAGATCGGCAGGGAGGATGGAATGAGCAGTTCTTC	CSARDRQGGWNEQFF
.	TRBV7-2	.	TRBJ1-2	TGTGCCAGCAGCTTAGTACAGGCAACCTATGGCTACACCTTC	CASSLVQATYGYTF
few	TRBV20-1	.	TRBJ1-1	TGCAGTGCTAGAGATAGGCGGGTGAACACTGAAGCTTTCTTT	CSARDRRVNTEAFF
.	TRBV12-3/TRBV12-4	.	TRBJ2-7	TGTGCCAGTCGACCAGAAGATGGTCATTACGAGCAGTACTTC	CASRPEDGHYEQYF
.	TRBV4-1	TRBD2	TRBJ2-7	TGCGCCAGCAGCCAAGCAATAGCGGGAGGGCCAGCATACGAGCAGTACTTC	CASSQAIAGGPAYEQYF
.	TRBV7-3	TRBD1	TRBJ1-5	TGTGCCAGCAGCTTCCTTCGACAGGGGAAGCGCAGGAATCAGCCCCAGCATTTT	CASSFLRQGKRRNQPQHF
.	TRBV20-1	.	TRBJ2-7	TGCAGTGCGGAGGGACCTGTTGCCTACGAGCAGTACTTC	CSAEGPVAYEQYF
.	TRBV20-1	TRBD1	TRBJ1-2	TGCAGTGCTTGGCCGGGACAGGGAGGGCATGGCTACACCTTC	CSAWPGQGGHGYTF
once	TRBV7-2	.	TRBJ1-6	TGTGCCAGCAGCTCAATAAGGCAGTATTCACCCCTCCACTTT	CASSSIRQYSPLHF
few	TRBV29-1	TRBD2	TRBJ2-5	TGCAGCGTTACCCTATCTAGCGGGATAGACGTGCAGTACTTC	CSVTLSSGIDVQYF
few	TRBV5-1	.	TRBJ2-1	TGCGCCAGCAGCTTGATGTCGGGGAACAATGAGCAGTTCTTC	CASSLMSGNNEQFF
once	TRBV6-4	TRBD2	TRBJ2-3	TGTGCCAGCAGTGTCAACCCCGCGGGAGTCCTTTCAGATACGCAGTATTTT	CASSVNPAGVLSDTQYF
.	TRBV28	.	TRBJ2-7	TGTGCCAGCGGTAAAAGAGACGAGCAGTACTTC	CASGKRDEQYF
once	TRBV3-1	.	TRBJ2-7	TGTGCCAGCAGCCAAGGGACAGTCTCCCACGAGCAGTACTTC	CASSQGTVSHEQYF
few	TRBV20-1	TRBD2	TRBJ2-7	TGCAGTGCTAGAGAGTCCGGGACTAGCGGGACCACTGTCTACGAGCAGTACTTC	CSARESGTSGTTVYEQYF
.	TRBV7-2	.	TRBJ2-7	TGTGCCAGCAGCTTCTCACTCAACTCCTACGAGCAGTACTTC	CASSFSLNSYEQYF
few	TRBV7-8	.	TRBJ2-7	TGTGCCAGCAGCTTAGCCCCTCAATCGAACGAGCAGTACTTC	CASSLAPQSNEQYF
.	TRBV4-1	TRBD2	TRBJ2-2	TGCGCCAGCAGCCGAAACCCGGGACTAGCGACGATCGGGGAGCTGTTTTTT	CASSRNPGLATIGELFF
many	TRBV7-9	.	TRBJ1-1	TGTGCCAGCAGTTTGGACGGGACTGAAGCTTTCTTT	CASSLDGTEAFF
.	TRBV29-1	.	TRBJ2-2	TGCAGCGTCAAGGAATGGGTGGGGGTCGGTTACACCGGGGAGCTGTTTTTT	CSVKEWVGVGYTGELFF
few	TRBV29-1	.	TRBJ2-1	TGCAGCGTTATTGGCTCCTACAATGAGCAGTTCTTC	CSVIGSYNEQFF
.	TRBV20-1	.	TRBJ1-6	TGCAGTGACCGGGGGGGTTCACCCCTCCACTTT	CSDRGGSPLHF
many	TRBV7-3	TRBD2	TRBJ2-3	TGTGCCAGCAGCCGGGGGGGGGATACGCAGTATTTT	CASSRGGDTQYF
many	TRBV20-1	TRBD2	TRBJ2-5	TGCAGTGCTAGAGATCTGGCGGGGGGGGAGCAAGAGACCCAGTACTTC	CSARDLAGGEQETQYF
.	TRBV7-2	.	TRBJ2-3	TGTGGCGGGGAGAATAGCAGCACAGATACGCAGTATTTT	CGGENSSTDTQYF
.	TRBV20-1	.	TRBJ2-4	TGCAGTGCTACCCCCGCCGGGGCCAAAAACATTCAGTACTTC	CSATPAGAKNIQYF
few	TRBV10-2	.	TRBJ1-2	TGCGCCAGCAGTGACTCTGATGGCTACACCTTC	CASSDSDGYTF
.	TRBV5-1	.	TRBJ2-3	TGCGCCAGCAGCCCAATACGGGACCACGCTCAAGATACGCAGTATTTT	CASSPIRDHAQDTQYF
.	TRBV10-3	TRBD1	TRBJ2-7	TGTGCCATCAGTGAGAGGGGACAGGAGTCTCACGAGCAGTACTTC	CAISERGQESHEQYF
few	TRBV7-2	.	TRBJ2-7	TGTGCCAGCAGCTTAGCACCGGGACCCTCCTACGAGCAGTACTTC	CASSLAPGPSYEQYF